Each of the 10 T cell receptor beta chains below was sequenced from the same sample in a study of blood T cell repertoires in COVID-19. The data were produced by immunoSEQ multiplex PCR, yet TCRdb's version contains in-frame clones alone and is incomplete. Among 220,000 or so clones, roughly 79% were seen once, and the ten largest hold around 2%. Sequenced: peripheral blood. These receptors came from a woman older than 75 with acute or convalescent COVID-19.

This chain uses TRBV4-1 with TRBJ2-2, with D unresolved. V was trimmed by 0 bases and J by 0 bases, leaving 8 bases between them. Germline lookup yields CDR1 MGHRA and CDR2 YSYEKL. The CDR3 runs to 16 residues. This CDR3 is CASSQELRSNTGELFF. CDR3 coding DNA: TGCGCCAGCAGCCAAGAACTACGATCGAACACCGGGGAGCTGTTTTTT.

The V call is TRBV19, the J call TRBJ1-5; possible D gene TRBD1, 6 bases. V was shortened by 1 base and J by 4 bases, with 11 bases between the two germline ends. The CDR3 sequence is 15 residues long. The germline CDR1 and CDR2 sequences are LNHDA and SQIVND (reference sequence). CDR3 sequence: CASSIARGGNQPQHF. CDR3 sequence (DNA): TGTGCCAGTAGTATAGCCAGGGGTGGGAATCAGCCCCAGCATTTT.

The V call is TRBV30, the J call TRBJ1-3; 7 positions agree with TRBD1. With V trimmed by 3 bases and J by 0 bases, 5 bases remained unmatched. Per the germline V gene, CDR1 is GTSNPN and CDR2 is SVGIG (reference sequence). The CDR3 consists of 15 residues. The CDR3 protein is CAWSKGQISGNTIYF. The CDR3 bases are TGTGCCTGGAGCAAGGGACAGATCTCTGGAAACACCATATATTTT.

The chain uses TRBV28 and TRBJ1-1; 10 bases are a match to TRBD1. CDR3 length: 16 residues. CDR1 MDHEN and CDR2 SYDVKM come from the germline V gene. With V trimmed by 5 bases and J by 3 bases, 9 bases remained unmatched. CDR3 nucleotide sequence: TGTGCCAGCAGTCAAGGGACAGGGGATTGGGACACTGAAGCTTTCTTT. As protein: CASSQGTGDWDTEAFF.

There are a few counts of this clone. This chain joins TRBV18 and TRBJ1-5; D call uncertain. The germline CDR1 and CDR2 sequences are KGHSH and LQKENI. Trimming removed 0 bases at V and 9 bases at J, with 6 bases between. This CDR3 comprises 12 residues. This CDR3 is CASSPPSRPQHF. CDR3 in DNA: TGTGCCAGCTCACCACCGAGCCGGCCCCAGCATTTT. Variable domain in full (rest from reference TRBV18 and TRBJ1-5): NAGVMQNPRHLVRRRGQEARLRCSPMKGHSHVYWYRQLPEEGLKFMVYLQKENIIDESGMPKERFSAEFPKEGPSILRIQQVVRGDSAAYFCASSPPSRPQHFGDGTRLSIL.

V and J are TRBV5-1 and TRBJ1-2; 9 bases map to TRBD1. From germline, CDR1 is SGHRS and CDR2 YFSETQ. The CDR3 runs to 18 residues. The V and J ends lost 4 bases and 6 bases, in that order; junction bases with no gene match: 19. The CDR3 nucleotides read TGCGCCAGCAGCGTTGGAGGTACAGGGGGCTGGAGGGCTGATGGCTACACCTTC. Translation: CASSVGGTGGWRADGYTF. Full variable domain (missing parts from reference TRBV5-1 and TRBJ1-2): KAGVTQTPRYLIKTRGQQVTLSCSPISGHRSVSWYQQTPGQGLQFLFEYFSETQRNKGNFPGRFSGRQFSNSRSEMNVSTLELGDSALYLCASSVGGTGGWRADGYTFGSGTRLTVV.

The rearrangement links TRBV28 to TRBJ2-7; D remains ambiguous. Germline-derived CDR1 and CDR2 are MDHEN and SYDVKM. The germline V and J ends were trimmed by 8 bases and 1 base, with 15 bases remaining between them. This CDR3 region has 14 residues. CDR3 sequence: CASRDPAQSYEQYF. The CDR3 DNA sequence: TGTGCCAGCCGTGACCCCGCACAGTCCTACGAGCAGTACTTC.

The chain recombines TRBV3-1 (or the pseudogene TRBV3-2) with TRBJ2-1; 13 positions agree with TRBD2. The CDR3 totals 15 residues. J gave up 8 bases and V 4 bases, and 5 bases lay outside the gene matches. CDR1 is LGHDT, CDR2 YNNKEL, per germline (reference sequence). The CDR3 DNA sequence: TGTGCCAGCAGCCTAACTAGCGGGGGGGCCCATGAGCAGTTCTTC. This translates into CASSLTSGGAHEQFF.

V gene TRBV7-2 combines with J gene TRBJ1-1; possible D gene TRBD1, 5 bases. Trimming shortened V by 2 bases and J by 1 base, and 11 bases separated the two germline ends. CDR3 length equals 15 residues. In germline, CDR1 is SGHTA, CDR2 FQGNSA. CDR3 region: CASSLSGSRNTEAFF. DNA of the CDR3: TGTGCCAGCAGCTTATCAGGGTCGCGGAACACTGAAGCTTTCTTT.

The rearrangement links TRBV7-2 to TRBJ2-3, with 10 bases aligning to TRBD2. Trimming at V came to 0 bases and at J to 8 bases, leaving 8 bases not matched to a gene. The CDR3 totals 16 residues. Germline CDR1 and CDR2: SGHTA and FQGNSA. DNA of the CDR3: TGTGCCAGCAGCTTAGCGAGGAAGCGGGGGGGCCCTACGCAGTATTTT. Encoded protein: CASSLARKRGGPTQYF.